These 21 T cell receptor beta chains were sequenced from one sample in a study of identical twins. TCRdb reprocessed the 5' RACE reads via MiXCR and lists one record per CDR3 protein. The sample consists of 510,000 or so distinct CDR3 sequences, 13% to 15% of them appearing once. The sample was also reused in another study, on yellow fever vaccine responses in identical twins.

Material: CD4+ T cells sorted from blood. The receptors stem from a woman in her late teens or twenties in good health.

The DNA of the CDR3 is TGTGCCAGCAGCCGTAAGGGACCTCTTGTCGCAGATACGCAGTATTTT. Translated, it gives CASSRKGPLVADTQYF. The rearrangement joins TRBV3-1 to TRBJ2-3; D is perhaps TRBD1 or TRBD2 (5 bases each). This CDR3 region has 16 residues. Trimming took 4 bases from V and 4 from J, leaving 18 bases between them. In germline, CDR1 is LGHDT, CDR2 YNNKEL (reference sequence).

The chain couples TRBV10-3 to TRBJ2-2, with TRBD1 identical over 9 bases. V was clipped by 6 bases and J by 6 bases; unmatched bases: 2. The CDR3 length is 13 residues. Germline V lookup: CDR1 ENHRY, CDR2 SYGVKD. For the CDR3, the DNA is TGTGCCATCAGGGACAGGGGATCCGGGGAGCTGTTTTTT. Translating it yields CAIRDRGSGELFF.

The CDR3 protein is CSATIAGDYNEQFF. The CDR3 nucleotides read TGCAGTGCAACCATAGCGGGGGACTACAATGAGCAGTTCTTC. The chain is built from TRBV20-1 and TRBJ2-1, with 9 nucleotides matching TRBD2. CDR3 length equals 14 residues. Germline CDR1 is DFQATT and CDR2 is SNEGSKA (reference sequence). V dropped 6 bases and J dropped 3; count of bases not matched to a gene: 6.

This clonotype was found a few times. This chain links TRBV20-1 with TRBJ2-3; TRBD2 matches at 12 bases. Germline loops: CDR1 DFQATT, CDR2 SNEGSKA (reference sequence). The CDR3 extends over 15 amino acids. V dropped 5 bases and J dropped 5; count of bases not matched to a gene: 8. In DNA form, the CDR3 reads TGCAGTGCTCCCCGGACTAGCGGGAAGGGAGATACGCAGTATTTT. This encodes CSAPRTSGKGDTQYF.

Concerning this clonotype itself: A much larger clonotype is one base distant, so this may be a read error. This sequence joins TRBV5-1 and TRBJ2-1; TRBD2 matches at 12 bases. Trimming cost V 4 bases and J 2 bases; bases outside gene matches: 13. Per germline, CDR1 SGHRS and CDR2 YFSETQ. The CDR3 totals 19 residues. CDR3 amino acids: CASSIPWTSGATTYNEQFF. The CDR3 bases are TGCGCCAGCAGCATCCCCTGGACTAGCGGGGCCACTACCTACAATGAGCAGTTCTTC.

This chain uses TRBV20-1 with TRBJ2-5; D may be TRBD1 (6 bases). Germline assignment: CDR1 DFQATT and CDR2 SNEGSKA (reference sequence). Trimming stripped 3 bases from V and 4 bases from J, with 15 bases between. This CDR3 comprises 14 residues. The CDR3 nucleotides are TGCAGTGCTAGGTCCCCAACAGGGAGAGAGACCCAGTACTTC. Translation: CSARSPTGRETQYF.

The V call is TRBV20-1, the J call TRBJ1-1; weak D call: TRBD1 (5 bases). The germline CDR1 and CDR2 sequences are DFQATT and SNEGSKA (reference sequence). The CDR3 covers 13 residues. Trimming removed 3 bases from V and 4 bases from J, with 12 bases in between. CDR3 loop: CSAREQVVTEAFF. The DNA for the CDR3 is TGCAGTGCTAGGGAACAGGTGGTCACTGAAGCTTTCTTT.

This chain uses TRBV20-1 with TRBJ1-1; D might be TRBD1 (5 bases). The CDR3 is made up of 13 amino acids. Looked up from germline, CDR1 is DFQATT and CDR2 is SNEGSKA (reference sequence). V was pared by 3 bases and J by 3 bases, with 11 bases between. The CDR3 DNA follows: TGCAGTGCTAGTCGGGGCAGGGACACTGAAGCTTTCTTT. Its translation: CSASRGRDTEAFF.

The V call is TRBV7-9, the J call TRBJ2-5, with D possibly TRBD2 on 5 matching bases. Germline lookup yields CDR1 SEHNR and CDR2 FQNEAQ (reference sequence). V lost 5 bases and J 2 bases, leaving 21 bases between the germline ends. The CDR3 spans 17 residues. CDR3 loop: CASSPRLAGIGQETQYF. CDR3 in DNA: TGTGCCAGCAGCCCCCGACTCGCGGGCATAGGACAAGAGACCCAGTACTTC.

The chain carries TRBV7-3 and TRBJ2-1; D not certain. The CDR3 spans 14 residues. Germline lookup yields CDR1 SGHTA and CDR2 FQGTGA. With 0 bases removed from V and 6 bases from J, the gap between germline ends came to 9 bases. The CDR3 is CASSLTVTSNEQFF. CDR3 nucleotides: TGTGCCAGCAGCTTAACGGTTACGAGCAATGAGCAGTTCTTC. Full variable domain (rest looked up from reference TRBV7-3 and TRBJ2-1): GAGVSQTPSNKVTEKGKYVELRCDPISGHTALYWYRQSLGQGPEFLIYFQGTGAADDSGLPNDRFFAVRPEGSVSTLKIQRTERGDSAVYLCASSLTVTSNEQFFGPGTRLTVL.

V gene TRBV19 combines with J gene TRBJ2-2; 7 positions agree with TRBD1. The ends lost 8 bases at V and 4 bases at J; junction bases unmatched: 7. The germline V gene encodes CDR1 LNHDA and CDR2 SQIVND (reference sequence). The CDR3 covers 14 residues. Written as DNA, the CDR3 is TGTGCCAGTGGGACAGATAGGGGCACCGGGGAGCTGTTTTTT. As protein: CASGTDRGTGELFF.

This clonotype was counted ten times or more. V usage is TRBV6-2 or TRBV6-3 and J usage is TRBJ2-1; 10 positions match TRBD2. V dropped 4 bases and J dropped 2; count of bases not matched to a gene: 2. Germline CDR1 MNHEY, CDR2 SVGEGT. The CDR3 loop spans 15 amino acids. The CDR3 nucleotides are TGTGCCAGCAGTTCGAGCGGGGGGGCCTACAATGAGCAGTTCTTC. Translation gives CASSSSGGAYNEQFF.

The chain recombines TRBV29-1 with TRBJ1-4, with D tentatively TRBD1 (5 bases). Germline V CDR1 and CDR2: SQVTM, ANQGSEA. With 0 bases removed from V and 5 bases from J, the gap between germline ends came to 13 bases. This CDR3 has 15 residues. The CDR3 is CSVEDLGRQNEKLFF. The DNA for the CDR3 is TGCAGCGTTGAAGATCTGGGCAGACAGAATGAAAAACTGTTTTTT.

The sample holds a few counts of this clonotype. The rearrangement joins TRBV10-3 to TRBJ1-2; weak D call: TRBD1 (6 bases). In germline, CDR1 is ENHRY, CDR2 SYGVKD. The CDR3 loop spans 15 amino acids. Trimming removed 6 bases at V and 3 bases at J, with 17 bases between. The CDR3 sequence is CAISRGGPEDYGYTF. CDR3 nucleotide sequence: TGTGCCATCAGCCGAGGGGGGCCGGAGGACTATGGCTACACCTTC.

This chain connects TRBV5-5 to TRBJ1-1; no definite D call. The CDR3 has 14 residues. CDR1 and CDR2 from the germline V gene are SGHKS and YYEKEE (reference sequence). With 2 bases removed from V and 0 bases from J, the gap between germline ends came to 8 bases. CDR3 in amino acids: CASSFPWVNTEAFF. In DNA form, the CDR3 reads TGTGCCAGCAGCTTTCCTTGGGTGAACACTGAAGCTTTCTTT.

The chain carries TRBV5-1 and TRBJ2-3; D is unresolved. CDR1 and CDR2 (germline): SGHRS, YFSETQ. V was cut by 4 bases and J by 6 bases, with 12 bases left in between. CDR3 length: 13 amino acids. CDR3: CASSLHLGDTQYF. CDR3 coding DNA: TGCGCCAGCAGCCTCCACCTAGGGGATACGCAGTATTTT. Full variable domain (remainder filled in from reference TRBV5-1 and TRBJ2-3): KAGVTQTPRYLIKTRGQQVTLSCSPISGHRSVSWYQQTPGQGLQFLFEYFSETQRNKGNFPGRFSGRQFSNSRSEMNVSTLELGDSALYLCASSLHLGDTQYFGPGTRLTVL.

The genes are TRBV28 and TRBJ2-3; D possibly corresponds to TRBD2 (6 bases). Germline V CDR1 and CDR2: MDHEN, SYDVKM. V was cut by 6 bases and J by 1 base, with 14 bases left in between. The CDR3 sequence is 15 residues long. The CDR3 DNA sequence: TGTGCCAGCAGCCTAATCGGAGGGGGCACAGATACGCAGTATTTT. Its translation: CASSLIGGGTDTQYF. Looking up the rest from reference TRBV28 and TRBJ2-3 gives the full variable domain: DVKVTQSSRYLVKRTGEKVFLECVQDMDHENMFWYRQDPGLGLRLIYFSYDVKMKEKGDIPEGYSVSREKKERFSLILESASTNQTSMYLCASSLIGGGTDTQYFGPGTRLTVL.

The rearrangement uses TRBV5-1 and TRBJ2-1; 14 bases line up with TRBD2. The length of the CDR3 is 17 residues. V was clipped by 4 bases and J by 1 base; unmatched bases: 4. Germline V gene sequence: CDR1 SGHRS, CDR2 YFSETQ. CDR3 amino acids: CASSIRTSGGSYNEQFF. CDR3 DNA: TGCGCCAGCAGCATCAGGACTAGCGGGGGGTCCTACAATGAGCAGTTCTTC.

The chain joins TRBV12-3 or TRBV12-4 to TRBJ2-6; 12 positions agree with TRBD2. The CDR3 extends over 18 amino acids. V lost 5 bases to trimming and J lost 0 bases; unmatched junction nucleotides: 5. As DNA, the CDR3 is TGTGCCAGCAGTGCTGGACTAGCGGGGTCCTCTGGGGCCAACGTCCTGACTTTC. Translating gives CASSAGLAGSSGANVLTF.

This clonotype was seen at least ten times. The chain joins TRBV12-3 or TRBV12-4 to TRBJ1-2; the D gene is possibly TRBD1 (5 bases). This CDR3 is 13 amino acids long. V was clipped by 3 bases and J by 4 bases, with 9 bases between them. CDR3 residues: CASSFPTAYGYTF. DNA for the CDR3: TGTGCCAGCAGTTTCCCGACAGCCTATGGCTACACCTTC.

In its sample, this clonotype was seen a few times. The gene calls are TRBV9 and TRBJ2-5, with D unresolved. The germline CDR1 and CDR2 sequences are SGDLS and YYNGEE. The ends were cut back, 0 bases at V and 4 bases at J, with 10 bases in the middle. The CDR3 spans 14 residues. The DNA of the CDR3 is TGTGCCAGCAGCGTAGAATGGCTGGGAGAGACCCAGTACTTC. Residues: CASSVEWLGETQYF.